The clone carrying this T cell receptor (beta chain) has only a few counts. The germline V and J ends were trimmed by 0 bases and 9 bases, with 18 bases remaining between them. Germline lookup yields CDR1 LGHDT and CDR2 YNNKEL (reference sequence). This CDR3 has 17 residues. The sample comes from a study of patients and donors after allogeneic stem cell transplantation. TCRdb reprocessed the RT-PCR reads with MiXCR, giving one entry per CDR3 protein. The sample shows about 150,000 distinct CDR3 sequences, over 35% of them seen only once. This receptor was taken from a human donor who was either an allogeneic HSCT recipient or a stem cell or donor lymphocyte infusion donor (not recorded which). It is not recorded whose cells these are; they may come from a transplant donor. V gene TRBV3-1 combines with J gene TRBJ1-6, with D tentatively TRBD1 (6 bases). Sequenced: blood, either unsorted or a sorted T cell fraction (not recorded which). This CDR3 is CASSQDNWGRVTSPLHF. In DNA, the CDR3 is TGTGCCAGCAGCCAAGATAATTGGGGGCGCGTTACTTCACCCCTCCACTTT. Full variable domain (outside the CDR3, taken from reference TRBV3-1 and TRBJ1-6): DTAVSQTPKYLVTQMGNDKSIKCEQNLGHDTMYWYKQDSKKFLKIMFSYNNKELIINETVPNRFSPKSPDKAHLNLHINSLELGDSAVYFCASSQDNWGRVTSPLHFGNGTRLTVT.